This TCR beta chain derives from a study of tumor-infiltrating lymphocytes in primary liver carcinoma. This clonotype was seen a handful of times. The junction departs from the called germline gene at one end, perhaps through a read error. The length of the CDR3 is 13 residues. CDR1 and CDR2 (germline): SGHNT, YENEEA. Co-extraction yielded RNA and DNA from approximately 22-30 mg of unsorted bulk tissue. A primer in the constant region served to generate TCR beta cDNA from approximately 460 ng of total RNA. Libraries covering TCR beta were generated through three nested multiplex PCR rounds (using a slightly modified ARM-PCR). Running roughly 10 cycles apiece, the first two PCR rounds relied on TRBV1-TRBV30 forward primers together with a C-beta reverse primer. TCRdb reprocessed the multiplex PCR reads via MiXCR and lists one record per CDR3 protein. The table includes 80,000 or so distinct CDR3 sequences, about 64% detected once.

The gene calls are TRBV11-3 and TRBJ2-1; perhaps TRBD2 as D (6 bases). Sequencing was carried out using liver tumor tissue from sampling region 4. Subset: tumor region T4, right-lateral pole. This sequence originates from a woman aged 55 to 70 with primary liver carcinoma and hepatitis B virus infection. The CDR3 DNA reads as TGTGCCAACAGCTTAGGGGAGGTAGATGGGCAGTTCTTC. Its protein is CANSLGEVDGQFF.